These 32 T cell receptor beta chains were sequenced from one sample in a study of T cell responses to AZD1222 COVID-19 vaccine. The repertoire was sequenced with immunoSEQ multiplex PCR; TCRdb's copy has only in-frame clones and lacks some. This repertoire shows fewer than 150,000 clones, approximately 90% found once; its top ten account for approximately 1.6%. Material: peripheral blood, obtained on day 0 of AZD1222 vaccination. Receptors were obtained from an adult in good health.

The chain has TRBV3-1 (or the pseudogene TRBV3-2) and TRBJ1-3, with D perhaps TRBD1 (6 bases). V gave up 4 bases and J gave up 2 bases, with 12 bases separating them. The germline CDR1 and CDR2 sequences are LGHDT and YNNKEL (reference sequence). CDR3 size: 15 residues. CDR3 in amino acids: CASSPKQGTGNTIYF. The CDR3 region has the DNA TGTGCCAGCAGCCCCAAACAGGGAACTGGAAACACCATATATTTT.

This chain uses TRBV5-1 with TRBJ2-2; D is unclear. V was shortened by 4 bases and J by 4 bases, with 8 bases between the two germline ends. The germline CDR1 and CDR2 sequences are SGHRS and YFSETQ. This CDR3 is 13 amino acids long. CDR3 DNA: TGCGCCAGCAGCCCCCAGAGCACCGGGGAGCTGTTTTTT. It is translated as CASSPQSTGELFF. Combining the CDR3 with reference TRBV5-1 and TRBJ2-2 gives the whole variable domain KAGVTQTPRYLIKTRGQQVTLSCSPISGHRSVSWYQQTPGQGLQFLFEYFSETQRNKGNFPGRFSGRQFSNSRSEMNVSTLELGDSALYLCASSPQSTGELFFGEGSRLTVL.

This chain links TRBV29-1 with TRBJ1-1; D unclear. The CDR3 totals 12 residues. Trimming pared 3 bases from V and 3 bases from J, leaving 8 bases between. Looked up from germline, CDR1 is SQVTM and CDR2 is ANQGSEA. CDR3 sequence: CSVDGVDTEAFF. The CDR3 DNA reads as TGCAGCGTTGATGGGGTGGACACTGAAGCTTTCTTT.

The V call is TRBV25-1, the J call TRBJ1-2, with D unresolved. With 7 bases removed from V and 8 bases from J, the gap between germline ends came to 11 bases. The CDR3 spans 11 residues. Germline V gene sequence: CDR1 MGHDK, CDR2 SYGVNS. CDR3 residues: CASKTMVGYTF. The CDR3 coding sequence is TGTGCCAGCAAAACTATGGTGGGCTACACCTTC.

There are a few counts of this clone. This chain connects TRBV28 to TRBJ1-2; TRBD1 might be the D (5 bases). The CDR3 has 12 residues. The germline V gene has CDR1 MDHEN and CDR2 SYDVKM. The V gene lost 8 bases and the J gene lost 2 bases, with 9 bases spanning the gap. The CDR3 DNA sequence: TGTGCCAGCCGGGAGGGGAACTATGGCTACACCTTC. Protein product: CASREGNYGYTF.

The rearrangement uses TRBV28 and TRBJ2-4; either TRBD1 or TRBD2 may fit D (6 bases each). The CDR3 runs 13 residues. V was cut by 1 base and J by 7 bases, with 8 bases left in between. CDR1 is MDHEN and CDR2 is SYDVKM in the germline V gene. The DNA for the CDR3 is TGTGCCAGCAGTTTATCGGGGGCGAACATTCAGTACTTC. Protein: CASSLSGANIQYF.

J is TRBJ2-7 and V is TRBV29-1, with TRBD1 matching 7 bases. This CDR3 has 11 amino acids. Per germline, CDR1 SQVTM and CDR2 ANQGSEA. After removal of 7 bases from V and 5 bases from J, the junction contained 5 bases not matched to a gene. The CDR3 DNA sequence: TGCAGCGGACAGGGTCTCAACGAGCAGTACTTC. Protein sequence: CSGQGLNEQYF.

The chain is built from TRBV7-2 and TRBJ1-1, with D unresolved. Deletions cut 4 bases from V and 3 bases from J, with 9 bases between. Germline V CDR1 and CDR2: SGHTA, FQGNSA. This CDR3 contains 13 residues. This chain's CDR3 is CASSSQEDTEAFF. The CDR3 nucleotides are TGTGCCAGCAGCTCACAAGAGGACACTGAAGCTTTCTTT. The variable domain in full, completed from reference TRBV7-2 and TRBJ1-1, reads GAGVSQSPSNKVTEKGKDVELRCDPISGHTALYWYRQSLGQGLEFLIYFQGNSAPDKSGLPSDRFSAERTGGSVSTLTIQRTQQEDSAVYLCASSSQEDTEAFFGQGTRLTVV.

The rearrangement links TRBV28 to TRBJ2-3, with D possibly matching TRBD2 (7 bases). The CDR3 runs 14 residues. V was shortened by 6 bases and J by 5 bases, with 15 bases between the two germline ends. The germline CDR1 and CDR2 sequences are MDHEN and SYDVKM. CDR3 sequence reads: CASSPGGPRDTQYF. CDR3 coding DNA: TGTGCCAGCAGCCCGGGGGGCCCACGAGATACGCAGTATTTT. The full variable domain, in which reference TRBV28 and TRBJ2-3 provide the parts outside the CDR3, is DVKVTQSSRYLVKRTGEKVFLECVQDMDHENMFWYRQDPGLGLRLIYFSYDVKMKEKGDIPEGYSVSREKKERFSLILESASTNQTSMYLCASSPGGPRDTQYFGPGTRLTVL.

V usage is TRBV7-9 and J usage is TRBJ1-6; 8 nucleotides match TRBD1. Germline V CDR1 and CDR2: SEHNR, FQNEAQ (reference sequence). V dropped 5 bases and J dropped 7; count of bases not matched to a gene: 1. The length of the CDR3 is 13 residues. CDR3 region: CASSQGANSPLHF. In DNA, the CDR3 is TGTGCCAGCAGCCAGGGGGCGAATTCACCCCTCCACTTT. Complete variable domain (other parts from reference TRBV7-9 and TRBJ1-6): DTGVSQNPRHKITKRGQNVTFRCDPISEHNRLYWYRQTLGQGPEFLTYFQNEAQLEKSRLLSDRFSAERPKGSFSTLEIQRTEQGDSAMYLCASSQGANSPLHFGNGTRLTVT.

CDR3 region: CASSPNRGPYEQYF. CDR3 DNA sequence: TGTGCCAGCAGCCCTAACAGGGGCCCCTACGAGCAGTACTTC. V and J are TRBV28 and TRBJ2-7; 7 nucleotides align to TRBD1. J was trimmed by 2 bases and V by 6 bases; bases with no gene match: 7. The CDR3 extends over 14 amino acids. CDR1 and CDR2 (germline): MDHEN, SYDVKM. Together with reference TRBV28 and TRBJ2-7, the CDR3 gives the full variable domain: DVKVTQSSRYLVKRTGEKVFLECVQDMDHENMFWYRQDPGLGLRLIYFSYDVKMKEKGDIPEGYSVSREKKERFSLILESASTNQTSMYLCASSPNRGPYEQYFGPGTRLTVT.

The chain has TRBV30 and TRBJ2-7; D ambiguous. V lost 4 bases and J 4 bases, leaving 14 bases between the germline ends. The CDR3 is 13 residues long. Per germline, CDR1 GTSNPN and CDR2 SVGIG (reference sequence). The CDR3 DNA reads TGTGCCTGGAAAGAGAGTACGGTATACGAGCAGTACTTC. This sequence encodes CAWKESTVYEQYF. Based on the CDR3 plus reference TRBV30 and TRBJ2-7, the full variable domain is SQTIHQWPATLVQPVGSPLSLECTVEGTSNPNLYWYRQAAGRGLQLLFYSVGIGQISSEVPQNLSASRPQDRQFILSSKKLLLSDSGFYLCAWKESTVYEQYFGPGTRLTVT.

The chain has TRBV24-1 and TRBJ1-2, with D possibly matching TRBD1 (5 bases). Deletions cut 3 bases from V and 8 bases from J, with 15 bases between. This CDR3 spans 14 amino acids. Germline V gene lookup returns CDR1 KGHDR and CDR2 SFDVKD. The CDR3 sequence: CATSDGGTERGYTF. The CDR3 DNA follows: TGTGCCACCAGTGATGGGGGGACGGAAAGAGGCTACACCTTC.

The chain joins TRBV11-2 to TRBJ2-7, with 11 bases fitting TRBD2. From germline, CDR1 is SGHAT and CDR2 FQNNGV. J gave up 4 bases and V 3 bases, and 5 bases lay outside the gene matches. The CDR3 is made up of 15 amino acids. Here the CDR3 DNA reads TGTGCCAGCAGCTTGGCGGGGACTAGCGGTTACGAGCAGTACTTC. It codes for CASSLAGTSGYEQYF.

The rearrangement joins TRBV7-9 to TRBJ1-1; D perhaps matches TRBD1 (5 bases). The V and J ends lost 8 bases and 1 base respectively, with 11 bases between them. This CDR3 contains 13 residues. CDR1 is SEHNR, CDR2 FQNEAQ, per germline (reference sequence). The DNA of the CDR3 is TGTGCCAGCGCCTCGAGGGGGAACACTGAAGCTTTCTTT. Translating gives CASASRGNTEAFF. The full variable domain, its missing parts supplied by reference TRBV7-9 and TRBJ1-1, is DTGVSQNPRHKITKRGQNVTFRCDPISEHNRLYWYRQTLGQGPEFLTYFQNEAQLEKSRLLSDRFSAERPKGSFSTLEIQRTEQGDSAMYLCASASRGNTEAFFGQGTRLTVV.

The chain combines TRBV9 with TRBJ2-7, with TRBD1 matching 9 bases. The CDR3 is 14 residues long. Losses at the gene ends were 3 bases for V and 1 base for J; bases not matched to a gene: 2. CDR1 and CDR2 from the germline V gene are SGDLS and YYNGEE. Here the CDR3 DNA reads TGTGCCAGCAGCGGGGGACAGGGTTCCTACGAGCAGTACTTC. This codes for CASSGGQGSYEQYF.

The chain has TRBV7-9 and TRBJ1-1; D unresolved. Deletions cut 4 bases from V and 4 bases from J, with 16 bases between. The CDR3 consists of 15 residues. CDR1 is SEHNR, CDR2 FQNEAQ, per germline (reference sequence). CDR3 protein: CASSSDGRTFTEAFF. In nucleotides, the CDR3 is TGTGCCAGCAGCTCTGACGGTCGGACGTTCACTGAAGCTTTCTTT.

The rearrangement uses TRBV29-1 and TRBJ1-4, with TRBD1 matching 8 bases. The CDR3 extends over 12 amino acids. Looked up from germline, CDR1 is SQVTM and CDR2 is ANQGSEA. J gave up 8 bases and V 6 bases, and 5 bases lay outside the gene matches. CDR3 in DNA: TGCAGCGTCGGACAGGGTGGGGAAAAACTGTTTTTT. It codes for CSVGQGGEKLFF.

V gene TRBV30 combines with J gene TRBJ1-6; D ambiguous. V dropped 5 bases and J dropped 7 bases, with 6 bases sitting between them. This CDR3 contains 11 residues. In germline, CDR1 is GTSNPN, CDR2 SVGIG (reference sequence). The CDR3 here is CAWGINSPLHF. The CDR3 DNA reads TGTGCCTGGGGGATCAATTCACCCCTCCACTTT.

The chain joins TRBV30 to TRBJ1-6, with D unresolved. In germline, CDR1 is GTSNPN, CDR2 SVGIG (reference sequence). This CDR3 spans 12 amino acids. V shed 2 bases and J shed 6 bases, with 5 bases lying between them. CDR3 nucleotide sequence: TGTGCCTGGAGTCCATTTAATTCACCCCTCCACTTT. Translation: CAWSPFNSPLHF.

V is TRBV6-2 or TRBV6-3 and J is TRBJ1-5; D is possibly TRBD1 (5 bases). V shed 0 bases and J shed 5 bases, with 8 bases lying between them. The CDR3 loop spans 14 amino acids. The V gene's germline CDR1 is MNHEY and CDR2 SVGEGT. The CDR3 bases are TGTGCCAGCAGTTACTCGCCGGGGGATCAGCCCCAGCATTTT. This translates into CASSYSPGDQPQHF.

This sequence joins TRBV28 and TRBJ1-6; 12 nucleotides align to TRBD1. Germline loops: CDR1 MDHEN, CDR2 SYDVKM. This CDR3 comprises 15 residues. V gave up 6 bases and J gave up 9 bases; unmatched junction bases: 6. The CDR3 region is CASSSGQGASSPLHF. CDR3 DNA: TGTGCCAGCAGCTCGGGACAGGGGGCGTCTTCACCCCTCCACTTT.

The chain is built from TRBV3-1 (or the pseudogene TRBV3-2) and TRBJ2-7; TRBD2 might be the D (6 bases). V was pared by 4 bases and J by 3 bases, with 13 bases between. CDR3 length: 14 amino acids. Germline V lookup: CDR1 LGHDT, CDR2 YNNKEL (reference sequence). CDR3 bases: TGTGCCAGCAGCCCAAGCGGGTCCAGCTACGAGCAGTACTTC. It yields the protein CASSPSGSSYEQYF.

V gene TRBV6-9 combines with J gene TRBJ1-4; the D is unclear. The CDR3 covers 15 residues. Deletions cut 5 bases from V and 4 bases from J, with 14 bases between. CDR1 MNHGY and CDR2 SVAAGI come from the germline V gene. The CDR3 nucleotides are TGTGCCAGCAGTCCCCCGAGGGTAGGTAATGAAAAACTGTTTTTT. Translating it yields CASSPPRVGNEKLFF.

V is TRBV24-1 and J is TRBJ1-2; D might be TRBD1 (5 bases). Trimming stripped 3 bases from V and 7 bases from J, with 14 bases between. Germline CDR1 KGHDR, CDR2 SFDVKD. This CDR3 comprises 14 residues. This chain's CDR3 is CATSDTSGGFGYTF. The DNA for the CDR3 is TGTGCCACCAGTGATACCTCCGGGGGGTTTGGCTACACCTTC.

This sequence joins TRBV7-6 and TRBJ2-3; no clear D. From germline, CDR1 is SGHVS and CDR2 FNYEAQ. This CDR3 spans 15 amino acids. V lost 1 base, J lost 6 bases, and 14 bases lay in between. The CDR3 region is CASSLEPKAVDTQYF. The CDR3 nucleotides are TGTGCCAGCAGCTTAGAACCTAAGGCGGTGGATACGCAGTATTTT.

This chain joins TRBV5-6 and TRBJ2-7, with D maybe TRBD2 (6 bases). The CDR3 runs 15 residues. Deletions cut 0 bases from V and 5 bases from J, with 15 bases between. Per the germline V gene, CDR1 is SGHDT and CDR2 is YYEEEE. The CDR3 protein is CASSLVGGRGDEQYF. The CDR3 region has the DNA TGTGCCAGCAGCTTGGTCGGGGGAAGAGGCGACGAGCAGTACTTC.

V usage is TRBV12-5 and J usage is TRBJ2-2; no definite D call. The CDR3 is 14 residues long. Germline assignment: CDR1 LGHNT and CDR2 FRNRAP. V was trimmed by 6 bases and J by 0 bases, leaving 8 bases between them. The CDR3 region is CASGRITNTGELFF. CDR3 sequence (DNA): TGTGCTAGTGGCCGTATTACGAACACCGGGGAGCTGTTTTTT.

The chain recombines TRBV7-3 with TRBJ1-6; a weak D match, TRBD1 (6 bases). Germline-derived CDR1 and CDR2 are SGHTA and FQGTGA. The CDR3 has 15 amino acids. The V and J ends lost 5 bases and 5 bases respectively, with 13 bases between them. The CDR3, as DNA: TGTGCCAGCAGCCTACAGGGACCTAATAATTCACCCCTCCACTTT. Protein product: CASSLQGPNNSPLHF.

V is TRBV6-5 and J is TRBJ1-5; possible D gene TRBD1, 6 bases. CDR3 length: 14 residues. V lost 9 bases and J lost 5, with 17 bases in between. Per germline, CDR1 MNHEY and CDR2 SVGAGI. The CDR3 DNA reads as TGTGCCAGTTTAGACAGGATAGAGCATCAGCCCCAGCATTTT. It specifies CASLDRIEHQPQHF.

The chain is built from TRBV5-1 and TRBJ2-5; D unresolved. CDR3 length: 14 residues. V lost 0 bases and J 5 bases, leaving 11 bases between the germline ends. Germline V gives CDR1 SGHRS, CDR2 YFSETQ. CDR3 sequence reads: CASSLGLGRETQYF. CDR3 nucleotides: TGCGCCAGCAGCTTGGGACTGGGTCGGGAGACCCAGTACTTC.

This clone was picked up a small number of times. V gene TRBV19 combines with J gene TRBJ2-7; either TRBD1 or TRBD2 may supply D (5 bases each). V was clipped by 1 base and J by 2 bases, with 18 bases between them. The CDR3 length is 17 residues. Germline loops: CDR1 LNHDA, CDR2 SQIVND (reference sequence). CDR3 nucleotide sequence: TGTGCCAGTAGTATAGCTCTGGGGGTTGGGGTCCCCTACGAGCAGTACTTC. This sequence encodes CASSIALGVGVPYEQYF.